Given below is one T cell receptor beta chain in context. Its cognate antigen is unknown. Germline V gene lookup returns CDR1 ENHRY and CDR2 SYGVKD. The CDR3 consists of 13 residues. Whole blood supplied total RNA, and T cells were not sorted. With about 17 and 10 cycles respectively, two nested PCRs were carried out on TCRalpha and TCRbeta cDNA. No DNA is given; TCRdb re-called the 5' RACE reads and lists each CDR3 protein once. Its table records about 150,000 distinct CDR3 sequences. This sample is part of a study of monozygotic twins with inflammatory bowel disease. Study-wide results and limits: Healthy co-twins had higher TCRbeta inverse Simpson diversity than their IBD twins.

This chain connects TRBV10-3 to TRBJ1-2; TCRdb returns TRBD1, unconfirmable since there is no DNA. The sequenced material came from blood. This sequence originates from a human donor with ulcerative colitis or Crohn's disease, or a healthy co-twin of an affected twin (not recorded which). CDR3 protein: CAISSPPDYGYTF.